This T cell receptor (beta chain) was sequenced in a study of siplizumab effects on memory and regulatory T cells. General study results and limits: The drug siplizumab significantly decreased the alloreactive sequences that could be traced to unstimulated CD4+ memory cells. An assignable naive or memory phenotype was lacking in roughly 75-97% of proliferating CD4+ or CD8+ clones.

CDR1 is SGHRS, CDR2 YFSETQ, per germline. The CDR3 length is 15 residues. After removal of 4 bases from V and 10 bases from J, the junction contained 8 bases not matched to a gene. As to this clone: The antigen is undetermined.

This table comes from immunoSEQ multiplex PCR, and its TCRdb copy is limited to in-frame clones, with some not included. This table holds roughly 56,000 clones, around 97% found once. The source of this sequence is a human donor in good health. This chain links TRBV5-1 with TRBJ1-6; 10 nucleotides agree with TRBD1. The sample was naive CD8+ T cells sorted from blood. In DNA form, the CDR3 reads TGCGCCAGCAGCGACTTGACAGGGGGCAGGTCACCCCTCCACTTT. Residues: CASSDLTGGRSPLHF.